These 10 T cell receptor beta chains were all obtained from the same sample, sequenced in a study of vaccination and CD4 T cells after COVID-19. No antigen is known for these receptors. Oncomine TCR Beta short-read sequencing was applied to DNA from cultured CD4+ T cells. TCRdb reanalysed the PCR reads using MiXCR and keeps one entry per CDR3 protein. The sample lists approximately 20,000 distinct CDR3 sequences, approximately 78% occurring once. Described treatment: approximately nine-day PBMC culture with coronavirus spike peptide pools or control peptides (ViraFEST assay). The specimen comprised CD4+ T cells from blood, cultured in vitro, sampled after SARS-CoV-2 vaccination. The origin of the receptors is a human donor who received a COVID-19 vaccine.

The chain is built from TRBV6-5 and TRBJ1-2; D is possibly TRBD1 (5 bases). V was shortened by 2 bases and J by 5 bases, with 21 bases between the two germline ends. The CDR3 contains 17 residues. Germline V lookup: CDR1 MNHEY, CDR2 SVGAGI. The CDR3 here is CASSYLSRGQRGYGYTF. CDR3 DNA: TGTGCCAGCAGTTACCTCTCTAGAGGACAAAGGGGATATGGCTACACCTTC.

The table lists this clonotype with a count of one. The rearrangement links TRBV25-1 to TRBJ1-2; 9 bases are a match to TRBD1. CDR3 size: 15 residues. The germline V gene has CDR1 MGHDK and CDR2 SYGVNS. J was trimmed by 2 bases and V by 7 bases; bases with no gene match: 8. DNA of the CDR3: TGTGCCAGCAAACCACAGGGGGCGCAAAACTATGGCTACACCTTC. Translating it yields CASKPQGAQNYGYTF.

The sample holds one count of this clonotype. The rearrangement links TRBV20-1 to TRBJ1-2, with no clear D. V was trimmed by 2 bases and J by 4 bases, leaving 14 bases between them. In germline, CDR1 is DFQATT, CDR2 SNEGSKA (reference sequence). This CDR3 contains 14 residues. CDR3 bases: TGCAGTGCTAGACCCACCGGATCCACCTATGGCTACACCTTC. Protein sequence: CSARPTGSTYGYTF.

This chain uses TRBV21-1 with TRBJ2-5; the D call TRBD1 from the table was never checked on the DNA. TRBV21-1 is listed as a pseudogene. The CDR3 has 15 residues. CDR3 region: CASSARDRGRETQYF. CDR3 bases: TGTGCCAGCAGCGCCCGGGACAGGGGGCGTGAGACCCAGTACTTC.

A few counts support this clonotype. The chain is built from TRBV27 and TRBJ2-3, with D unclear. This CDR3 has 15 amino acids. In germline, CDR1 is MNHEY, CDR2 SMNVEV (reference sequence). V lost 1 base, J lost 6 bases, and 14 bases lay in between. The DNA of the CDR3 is TGTGCCAGCAGTTTATACTCCGGGTTTAGGGATACGCAGTATTTT. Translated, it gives CASSLYSGFRDTQYF.

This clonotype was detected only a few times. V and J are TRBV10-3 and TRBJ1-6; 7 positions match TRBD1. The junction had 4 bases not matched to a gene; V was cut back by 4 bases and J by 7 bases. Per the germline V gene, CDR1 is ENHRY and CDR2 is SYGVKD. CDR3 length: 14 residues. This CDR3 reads CAISAGTVNSPLHF. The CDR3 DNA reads TGTGCCATCAGTGCCGGGACAGTAAATTCACCCCTCCACTTT.

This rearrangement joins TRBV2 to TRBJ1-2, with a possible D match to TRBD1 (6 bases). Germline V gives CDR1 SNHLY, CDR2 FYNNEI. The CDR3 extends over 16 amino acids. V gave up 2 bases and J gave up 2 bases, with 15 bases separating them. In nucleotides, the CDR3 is TGTGCCAGCAGTGAAACGGAGGGGGTCCTCAACTATGGCTACACCTTC. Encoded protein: CASSETEGVLNYGYTF.

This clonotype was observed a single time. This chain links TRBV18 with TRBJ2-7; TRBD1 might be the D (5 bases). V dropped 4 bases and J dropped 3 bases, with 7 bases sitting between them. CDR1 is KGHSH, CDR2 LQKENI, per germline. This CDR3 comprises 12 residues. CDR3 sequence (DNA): TGTGCCAGCTCACGCCAGGGCTACGAGCAGTACTTC. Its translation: CASSRQGYEQYF.

For the CDR3, the DNA is TGTGCCAGCAGCCGGGACAAACTTATCTACGAGCAGTACTTC. Protein: CASSRDKLIYEQYF. The V and J genes are TRBV2 and TRBJ2-7; D might be TRBD1 (6 bases). Per the germline V gene, CDR1 is SNHLY and CDR2 is FYNNEI. CDR3 length: 14 residues. Trimming took 6 bases from V and 3 from J, leaving 15 bases between them.

The CDR3 protein is CASSFLVIREQYF. CDR3 coding DNA: TGTGCCAGCAGTTTTCTGGTCATCCGCGAGCAGTACTTC. The chain employs TRBV12-3 or TRBV12-4 and TRBJ2-7; no reliable D call. This CDR3 contains 13 residues. V shed 3 bases and J shed 6 bases, with 12 bases lying between them.